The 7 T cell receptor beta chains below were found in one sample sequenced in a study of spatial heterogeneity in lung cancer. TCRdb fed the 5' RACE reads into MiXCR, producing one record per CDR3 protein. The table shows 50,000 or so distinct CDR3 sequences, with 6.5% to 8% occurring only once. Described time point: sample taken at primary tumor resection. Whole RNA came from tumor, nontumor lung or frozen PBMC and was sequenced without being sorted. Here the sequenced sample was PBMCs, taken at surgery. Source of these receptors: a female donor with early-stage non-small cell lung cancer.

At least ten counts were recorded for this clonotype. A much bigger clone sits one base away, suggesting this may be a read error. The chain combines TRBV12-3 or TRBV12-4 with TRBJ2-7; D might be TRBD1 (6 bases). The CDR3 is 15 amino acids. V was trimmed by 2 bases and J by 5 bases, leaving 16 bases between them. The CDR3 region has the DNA TGTGCCAGCAGTTTAACAGGGAACCCGACCGACGAGCAGTACTTC. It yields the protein CASSLTGNPTDEQYF.

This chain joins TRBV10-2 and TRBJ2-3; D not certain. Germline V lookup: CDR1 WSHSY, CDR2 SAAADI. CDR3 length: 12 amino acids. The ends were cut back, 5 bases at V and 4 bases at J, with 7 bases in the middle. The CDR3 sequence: CASSFFADTQYF. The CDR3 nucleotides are TGCGCCAGCAGTTTCTTTGCAGATACGCAGTATTTT.

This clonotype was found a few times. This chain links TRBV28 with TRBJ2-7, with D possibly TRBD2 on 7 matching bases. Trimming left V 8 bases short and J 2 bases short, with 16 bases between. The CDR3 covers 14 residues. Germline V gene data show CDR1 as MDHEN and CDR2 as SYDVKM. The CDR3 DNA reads TGTGCCAGCTTAGGGGGGGTTGAGCCCTACGAGCAGTACTTC. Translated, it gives CASLGGVEPYEQYF.

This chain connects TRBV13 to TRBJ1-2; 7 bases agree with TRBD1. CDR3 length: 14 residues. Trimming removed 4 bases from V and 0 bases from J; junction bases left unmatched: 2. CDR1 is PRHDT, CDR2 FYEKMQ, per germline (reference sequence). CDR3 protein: CASSSGQSNYGYTF. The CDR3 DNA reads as TGTGCCAGCAGCTCGGGACAGTCTAACTATGGCTACACCTTC.

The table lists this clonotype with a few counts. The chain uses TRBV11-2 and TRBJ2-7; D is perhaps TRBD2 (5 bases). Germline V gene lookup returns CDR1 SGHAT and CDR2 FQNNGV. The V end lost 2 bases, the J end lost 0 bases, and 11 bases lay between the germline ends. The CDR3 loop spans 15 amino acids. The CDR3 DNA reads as TGTGCCAGCAGCTTAAACCCCGGGAACTCCTACGAGCAGTACTTC. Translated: CASSLNPGNSYEQYF.

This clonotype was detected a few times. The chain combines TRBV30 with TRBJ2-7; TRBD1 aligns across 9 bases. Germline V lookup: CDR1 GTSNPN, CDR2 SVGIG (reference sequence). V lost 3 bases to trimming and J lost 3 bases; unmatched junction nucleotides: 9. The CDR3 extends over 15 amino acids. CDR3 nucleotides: TGTGCCTGGAGACTGGGACAGGGTGATCTCTACGAGCAGTACTTC. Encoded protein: CAWRLGQGDLYEQYF.

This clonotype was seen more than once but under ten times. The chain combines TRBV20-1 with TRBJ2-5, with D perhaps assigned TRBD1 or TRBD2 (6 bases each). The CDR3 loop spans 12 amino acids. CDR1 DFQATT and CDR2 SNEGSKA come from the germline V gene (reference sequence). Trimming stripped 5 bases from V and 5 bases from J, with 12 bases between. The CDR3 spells CSAGGLGETQYF. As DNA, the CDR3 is TGCAGTGCTGGGGGGCTTGGGGAGACCCAGTACTTC.